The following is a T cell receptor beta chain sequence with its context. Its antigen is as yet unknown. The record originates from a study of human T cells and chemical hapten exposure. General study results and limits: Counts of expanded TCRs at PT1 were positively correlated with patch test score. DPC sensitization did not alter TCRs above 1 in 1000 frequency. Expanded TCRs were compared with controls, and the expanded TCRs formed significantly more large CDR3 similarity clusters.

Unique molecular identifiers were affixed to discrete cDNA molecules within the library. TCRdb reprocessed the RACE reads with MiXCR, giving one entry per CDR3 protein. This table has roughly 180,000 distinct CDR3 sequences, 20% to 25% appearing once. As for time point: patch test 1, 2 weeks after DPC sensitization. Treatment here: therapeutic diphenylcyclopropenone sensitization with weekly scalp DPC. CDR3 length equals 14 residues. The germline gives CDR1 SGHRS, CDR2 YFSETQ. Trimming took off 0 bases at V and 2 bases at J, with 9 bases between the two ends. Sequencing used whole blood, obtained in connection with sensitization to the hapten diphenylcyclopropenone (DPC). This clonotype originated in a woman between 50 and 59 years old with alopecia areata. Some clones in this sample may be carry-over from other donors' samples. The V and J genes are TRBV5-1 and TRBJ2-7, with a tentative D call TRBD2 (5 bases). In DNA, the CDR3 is TGCGCCAGCAGCTTGGACGGGATTCCCTACGAGCAGTACTTC. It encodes CASSLDGIPYEQYF.